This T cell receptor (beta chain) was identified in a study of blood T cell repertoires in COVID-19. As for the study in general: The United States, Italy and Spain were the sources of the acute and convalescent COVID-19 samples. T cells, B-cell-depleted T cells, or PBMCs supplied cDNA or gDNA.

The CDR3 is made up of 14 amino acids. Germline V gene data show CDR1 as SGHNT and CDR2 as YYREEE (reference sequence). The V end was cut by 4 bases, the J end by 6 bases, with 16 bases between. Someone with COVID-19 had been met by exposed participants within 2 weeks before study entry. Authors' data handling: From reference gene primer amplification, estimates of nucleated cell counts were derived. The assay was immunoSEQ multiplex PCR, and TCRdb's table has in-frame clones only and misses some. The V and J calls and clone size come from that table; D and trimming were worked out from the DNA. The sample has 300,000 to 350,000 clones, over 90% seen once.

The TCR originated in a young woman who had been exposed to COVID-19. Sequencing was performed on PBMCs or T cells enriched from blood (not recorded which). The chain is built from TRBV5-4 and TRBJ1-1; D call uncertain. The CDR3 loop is CASSPQAGIAEAFF. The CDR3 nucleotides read TGTGCCAGCAGCCCTCAGGCGGGGATCGCTGAAGCTTTCTTT.